The sample holds many counts of the clone carrying this T cell receptor (beta chain). Antigen unknown. One end of the junction is discordant with germline, which a read error may explain. Germline assignment: CDR1 KGHSH and CDR2 LQKENI. The CDR3 consists of 16 residues. This entry is derived from a study of response to subunit inactivated influenza vaccine. The study, taken as a whole, reports: Each seasonal influenza vaccination recruits few new T cells, the authors suggested.

MiXCR was run by TCRdb on the RT-PCR reads, yielding one entry per CDR3 protein. The table includes fewer than 550,000 distinct CDR3 sequences, about 25% detected once. The chain combines TRBV18 with TRBJ2-3; 13 nucleotides match TRBD2. Sample: CD4+ T cells sorted from PBMCs, taken around 5 days after vaccination. This clonotype was sampled from a man between 50 and 59 years old who received an inactivated influenza vaccine. The CDR3 DNA sequence: TGCGCCAGCAGCCCGGGACTAGCGGGGAGCACAGATACGCAGTATTTT. Translated: CASSPGLAGSTDTQYF.